The TCR beta chain under discussion was sequenced for a study of shared clonotypes between healthy human individuals. Method: immunoSEQ multiplex PCR; TCRdb's copy keeps in-frame clones and lacks some. Of under 2,000,000 clones listed, about 95% were seen once; the top ten hold 1.2%. Germline-derived CDR1 and CDR2 are MNHEY and SMNVEV (reference sequence). The CDR3 is 16 residues long. Trimming stripped 0 bases from V and 3 bases from J, with 15 bases between. Naive CD8 cells comprised CD45RO-negative, CCR7-positively selected cells, excluding terminally differentiated effector memory CD45RA+ cells. The sequenced sample was naive CD8+ T cells sorted from blood. The sequence was collected from a man aged 18 to 30 in good health. This rearrangement joins TRBV27 to TRBJ2-7; D is perhaps TRBD1 or TRBD2 (5 bases each). The CDR3 DNA sequence: TGTGCCAGCAGTTTATCCCCTTTGACAGCGGACTACGAGCAGTACTTC. It is translated as CASSLSPLTADYEQYF.